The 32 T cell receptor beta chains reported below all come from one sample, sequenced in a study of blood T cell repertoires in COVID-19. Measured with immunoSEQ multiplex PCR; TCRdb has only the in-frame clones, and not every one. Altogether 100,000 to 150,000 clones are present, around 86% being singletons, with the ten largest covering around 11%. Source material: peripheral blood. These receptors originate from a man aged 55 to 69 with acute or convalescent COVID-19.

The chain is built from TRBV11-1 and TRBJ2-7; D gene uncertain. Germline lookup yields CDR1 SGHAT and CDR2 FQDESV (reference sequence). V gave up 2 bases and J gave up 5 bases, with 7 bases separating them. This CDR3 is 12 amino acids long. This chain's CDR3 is CASSLNLHEQYF. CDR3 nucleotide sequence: TGTGCCAGCAGCTTAAATCTCCACGAGCAGTACTTC. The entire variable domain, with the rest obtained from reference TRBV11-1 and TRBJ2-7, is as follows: EAEVAQSPRYKITEKSQAVAFWCDPISGHATLYWYRQILGQGPELLVQFQDESVVDDSQLPKDRFSAERLKGVDSTLKIQPAELGDSAMYLCASSLNLHEQYFGPGTRLTVT.

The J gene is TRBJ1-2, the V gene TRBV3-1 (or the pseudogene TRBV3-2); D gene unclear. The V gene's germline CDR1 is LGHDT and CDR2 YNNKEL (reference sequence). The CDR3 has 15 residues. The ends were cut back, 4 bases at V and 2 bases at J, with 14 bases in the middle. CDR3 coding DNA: TGTGCCAGCAGCCCCGATTGGACGGGGAACTATGGCTACACCTTC. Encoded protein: CASSPDWTGNYGYTF.

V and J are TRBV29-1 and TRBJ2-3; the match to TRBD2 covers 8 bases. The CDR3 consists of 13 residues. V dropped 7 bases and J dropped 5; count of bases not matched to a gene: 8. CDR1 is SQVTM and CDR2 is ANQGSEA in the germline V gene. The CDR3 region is CSASGRLIDTQYF. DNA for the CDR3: TGCAGCGCCAGCGGGAGACTGATAGATACGCAGTATTTT.

In DNA form, the CDR3 reads TGTGCCAGCAGTCCCCAAATTGGTCAGGGGGCGCGCACTGAAGCTTTCTTT. Amino acid sequence: CASSPQIGQGARTEAFF. This chain links TRBV28 with TRBJ1-1; TRBD1 matches 8 bases. The germline gives CDR1 MDHEN, CDR2 SYDVKM. The ends lost 5 bases at V and 4 bases at J; junction bases unmatched: 15. The CDR3 consists of 17 residues.

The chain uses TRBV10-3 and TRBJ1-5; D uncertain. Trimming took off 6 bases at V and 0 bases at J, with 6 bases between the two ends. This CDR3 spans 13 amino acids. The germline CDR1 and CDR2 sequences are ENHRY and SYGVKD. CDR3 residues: CAIRTDSNQPQHF. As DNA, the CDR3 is TGTGCCATCAGAACAGATAGCAATCAGCCCCAGCATTTT.

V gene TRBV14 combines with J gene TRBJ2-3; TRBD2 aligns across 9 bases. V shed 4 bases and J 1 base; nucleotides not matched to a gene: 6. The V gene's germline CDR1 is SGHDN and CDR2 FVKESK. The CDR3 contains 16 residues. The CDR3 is CASSPLGGGGTDTQYF. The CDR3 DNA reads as TGTGCCAGCAGCCCCCTGGGCGGGGGGGGCACAGATACGCAGTATTTT.

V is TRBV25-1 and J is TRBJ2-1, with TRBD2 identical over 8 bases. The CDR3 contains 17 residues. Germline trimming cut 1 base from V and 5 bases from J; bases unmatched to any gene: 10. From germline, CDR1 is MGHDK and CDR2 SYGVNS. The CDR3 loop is CASSESGLSGSHNEQFF. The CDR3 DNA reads TGTGCCAGCAGTGAATCTGGGTTGAGCGGGAGTCACAATGAGCAGTTCTTC.

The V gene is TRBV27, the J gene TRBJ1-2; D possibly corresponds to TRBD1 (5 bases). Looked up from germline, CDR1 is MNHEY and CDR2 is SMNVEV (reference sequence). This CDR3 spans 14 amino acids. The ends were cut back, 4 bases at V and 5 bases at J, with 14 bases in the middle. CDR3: CASSSLRGRYGYTF. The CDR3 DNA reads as TGTGCCAGCAGTTCTCTAAGGGGCCGATATGGCTACACCTTC.

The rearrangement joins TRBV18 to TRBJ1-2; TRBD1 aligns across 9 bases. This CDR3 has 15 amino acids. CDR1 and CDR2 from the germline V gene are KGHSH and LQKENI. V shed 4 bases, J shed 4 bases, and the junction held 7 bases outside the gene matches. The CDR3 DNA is TGTGCCAGCTCACTTACAGGGGGCCGGGGCTATGGCTACACCTTC. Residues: CASSLTGGRGYGYTF.

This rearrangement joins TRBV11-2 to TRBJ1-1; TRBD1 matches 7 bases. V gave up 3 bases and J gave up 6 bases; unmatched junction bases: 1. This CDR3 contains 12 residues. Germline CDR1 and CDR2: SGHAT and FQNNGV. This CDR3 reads CASSFGTAEAFF. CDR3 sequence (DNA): TGTGCCAGCAGCTTTGGGACAGCTGAAGCTTTCTTT.

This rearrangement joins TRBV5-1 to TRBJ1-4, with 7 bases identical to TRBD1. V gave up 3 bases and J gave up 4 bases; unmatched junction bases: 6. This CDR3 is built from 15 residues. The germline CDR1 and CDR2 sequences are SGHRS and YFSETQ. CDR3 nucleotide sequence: TGCGCCAGCAGCTCCTGGGACAGAAGTAATGAAAAACTGTTTTTT. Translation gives CASSSWDRSNEKLFF.

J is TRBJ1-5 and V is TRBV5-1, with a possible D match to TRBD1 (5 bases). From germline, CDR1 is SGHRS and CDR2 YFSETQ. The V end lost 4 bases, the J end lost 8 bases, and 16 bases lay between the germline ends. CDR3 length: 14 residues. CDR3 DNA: TGCGCCAGCAGCCCCACAGGTGATAGGGAGCCCCAGCATTTT. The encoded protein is CASSPTGDREPQHF.

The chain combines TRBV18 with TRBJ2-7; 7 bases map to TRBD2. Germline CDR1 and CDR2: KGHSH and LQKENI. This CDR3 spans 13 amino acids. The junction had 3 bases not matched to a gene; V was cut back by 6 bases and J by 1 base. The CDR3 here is CASSSRESYEQYF. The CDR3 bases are TGTGCCAGCTCCTCGCGGGAGTCCTACGAGCAGTACTTC.

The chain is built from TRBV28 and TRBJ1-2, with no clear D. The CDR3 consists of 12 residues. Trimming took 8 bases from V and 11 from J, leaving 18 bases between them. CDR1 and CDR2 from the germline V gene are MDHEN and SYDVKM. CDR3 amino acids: CASGVTVNPYTF. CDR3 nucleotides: TGTGCCAGCGGAGTAACGGTGAACCCATACACCTTC.

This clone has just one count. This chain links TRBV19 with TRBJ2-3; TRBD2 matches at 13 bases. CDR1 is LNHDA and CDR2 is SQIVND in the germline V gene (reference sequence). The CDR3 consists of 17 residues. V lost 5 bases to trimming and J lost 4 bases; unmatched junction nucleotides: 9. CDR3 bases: TGTGCCAGTAGTTTCGGACTAGCGGGAGTTTATGCAGATACGCAGTATTTT. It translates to CASSFGLAGVYADTQYF.

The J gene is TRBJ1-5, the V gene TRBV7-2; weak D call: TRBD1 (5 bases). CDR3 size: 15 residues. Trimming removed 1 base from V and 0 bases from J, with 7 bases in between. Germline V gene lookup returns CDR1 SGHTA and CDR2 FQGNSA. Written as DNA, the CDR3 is TGTGCCAGCAGCTTAGGGGGGGTTAGCAATCAGCCCCAGCATTTT. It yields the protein CASSLGGVSNQPQHF.

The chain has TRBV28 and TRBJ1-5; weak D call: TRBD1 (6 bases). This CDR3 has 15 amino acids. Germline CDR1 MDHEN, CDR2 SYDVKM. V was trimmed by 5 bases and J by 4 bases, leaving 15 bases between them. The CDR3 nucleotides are TGTGCCAGCAGTCCACACAGGGTGGGTAATCAGCCCCAGCATTTT. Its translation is CASSPHRVGNQPQHF.

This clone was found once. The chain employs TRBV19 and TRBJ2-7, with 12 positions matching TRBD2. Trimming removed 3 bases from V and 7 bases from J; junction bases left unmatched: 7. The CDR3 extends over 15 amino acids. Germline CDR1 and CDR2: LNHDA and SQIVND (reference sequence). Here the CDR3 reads CASSIVTSGSGEQYF. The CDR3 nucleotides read TGTGCCAGTAGTATTGTGACTAGCGGGAGTGGTGAGCAGTACTTC.

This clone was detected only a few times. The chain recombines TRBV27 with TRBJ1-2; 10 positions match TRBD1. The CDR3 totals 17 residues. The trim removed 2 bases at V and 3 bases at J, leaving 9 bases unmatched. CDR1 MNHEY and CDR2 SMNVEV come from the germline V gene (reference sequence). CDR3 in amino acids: CASSLRRQGAFDYGYTF. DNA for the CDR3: TGTGCCAGCAGTTTAAGGAGACAGGGGGCATTTGACTATGGCTACACCTTC.

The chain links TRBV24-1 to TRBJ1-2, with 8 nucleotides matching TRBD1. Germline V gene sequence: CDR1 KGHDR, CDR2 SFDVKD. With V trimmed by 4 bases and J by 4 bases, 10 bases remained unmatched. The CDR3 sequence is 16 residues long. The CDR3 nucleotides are TGTGCCACCAGTGACTTGGACAGGGATGGTGTCTATGGCTACACCTTC. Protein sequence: CATSDLDRDGVYGYTF.

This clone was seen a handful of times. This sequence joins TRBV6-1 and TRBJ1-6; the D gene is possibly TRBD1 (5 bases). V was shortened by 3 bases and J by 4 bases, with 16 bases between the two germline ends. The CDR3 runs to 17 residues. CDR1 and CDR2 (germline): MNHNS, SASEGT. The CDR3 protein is CASSDRQGSPYNSPLHF. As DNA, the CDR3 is TGTGCCAGCAGTGATCGGCAGGGATCCCCATATAATTCACCCCTCCACTTT.

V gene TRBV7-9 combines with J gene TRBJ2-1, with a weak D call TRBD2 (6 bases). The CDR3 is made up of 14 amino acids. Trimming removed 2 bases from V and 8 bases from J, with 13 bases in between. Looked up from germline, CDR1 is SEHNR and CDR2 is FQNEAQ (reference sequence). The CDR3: CASSLSTSRDEQFF. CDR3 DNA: TGTGCCAGCAGCTTAAGTACTAGCAGGGATGAGCAGTTCTTC. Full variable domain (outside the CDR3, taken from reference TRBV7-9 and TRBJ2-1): DTGVSQNPRHKITKRGQNVTFRCDPISEHNRLYWYRQTLGQGPEFLTYFQNEAQLEKSRLLSDRFSAERPKGSFSTLEIQRTEQGDSAMYLCASSLSTSRDEQFFGPGTRLTVL.

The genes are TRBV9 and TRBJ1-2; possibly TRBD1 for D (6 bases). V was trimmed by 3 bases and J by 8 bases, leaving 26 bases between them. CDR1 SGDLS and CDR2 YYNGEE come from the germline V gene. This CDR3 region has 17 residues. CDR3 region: CASSAHRDRGLGGGYTF. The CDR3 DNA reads TGTGCCAGCAGCGCCCACAGGGATCGAGGGTTAGGAGGAGGCTACACCTTC.

The CDR3 coding sequence is TGTGCCAGCAGTTTATGGGGAGAAAGGGAGCAGTACTTC. Translation: CASSLWGEREQYF. The chain uses TRBV28 and TRBJ2-7, with a tentative D call TRBD2 (5 bases). This CDR3 spans 13 amino acids. CDR1 and CDR2 (germline): MDHEN, SYDVKM. The ends were cut back, 0 bases at V and 7 bases at J, with 10 bases in the middle.

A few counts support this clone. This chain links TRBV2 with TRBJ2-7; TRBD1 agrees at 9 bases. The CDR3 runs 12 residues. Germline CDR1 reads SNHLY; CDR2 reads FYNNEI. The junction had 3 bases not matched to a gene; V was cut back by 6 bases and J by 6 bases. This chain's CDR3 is CASRGQGFEQYF. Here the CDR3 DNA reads TGTGCCAGCAGAGGACAGGGGTTCGAGCAGTACTTC.

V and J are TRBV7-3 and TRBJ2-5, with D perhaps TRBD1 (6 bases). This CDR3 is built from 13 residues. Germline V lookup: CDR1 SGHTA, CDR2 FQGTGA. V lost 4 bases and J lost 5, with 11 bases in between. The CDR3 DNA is TGTGCCAGCAGCTATACAGGACAGGAGACCCAGTACTTC. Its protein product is CASSYTGQETQYF. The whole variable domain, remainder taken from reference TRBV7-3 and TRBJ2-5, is GAGVSQTPSNKVTEKGKYVELRCDPISGHTALYWYRQSLGQGPEFLIYFQGTGAADDSGLPNDRFFAVRPEGSVSTLKIQRTERGDSAVYLCASSYTGQETQYFGPGTRLLVL.

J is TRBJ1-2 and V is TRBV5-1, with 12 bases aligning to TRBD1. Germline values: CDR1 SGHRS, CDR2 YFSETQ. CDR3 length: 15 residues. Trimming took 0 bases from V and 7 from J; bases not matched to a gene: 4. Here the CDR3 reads CASSLEGTGGGGYTF. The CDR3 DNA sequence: TGCGCCAGCAGCTTGGAGGGGACAGGGGGCGGTGGCTACACCTTC.

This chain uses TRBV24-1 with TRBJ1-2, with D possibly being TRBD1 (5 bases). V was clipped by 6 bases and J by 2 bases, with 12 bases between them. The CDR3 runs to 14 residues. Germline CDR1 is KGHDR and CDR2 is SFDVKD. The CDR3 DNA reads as TGTGCCACCAGTCGGGACTCCGGGAACTATGGCTACACCTTC. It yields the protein CATSRDSGNYGYTF.

CDR3: CASSLPRLDNSPLHF. The CDR3 region has the DNA TGTGCCAGCAGTTTACCCAGGCTTGATAATTCACCCCTCCACTTT. The genes are TRBV28 and TRBJ1-6; D uncertain. V gave up 2 bases and J gave up 5 bases, with 10 bases separating them. The CDR3 sequence is 15 residues long. Per germline, CDR1 MDHEN and CDR2 SYDVKM.

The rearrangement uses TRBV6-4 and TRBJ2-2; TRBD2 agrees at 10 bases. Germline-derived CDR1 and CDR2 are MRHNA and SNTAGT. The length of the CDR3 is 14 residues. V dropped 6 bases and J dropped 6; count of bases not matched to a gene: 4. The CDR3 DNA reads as TGTGCCAGCAGCGCCGGACTAGCGGCCGGGGAGCTGTTTTTT. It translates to CASSAGLAAGELFF.

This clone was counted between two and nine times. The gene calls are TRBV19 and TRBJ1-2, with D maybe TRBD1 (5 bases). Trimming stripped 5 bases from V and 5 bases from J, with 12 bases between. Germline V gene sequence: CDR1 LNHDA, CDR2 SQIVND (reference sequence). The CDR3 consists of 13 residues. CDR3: CASSFRGNYGYTF. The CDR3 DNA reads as TGTGCCAGTAGTTTTAGGGGAAATTATGGCTACACCTTC.

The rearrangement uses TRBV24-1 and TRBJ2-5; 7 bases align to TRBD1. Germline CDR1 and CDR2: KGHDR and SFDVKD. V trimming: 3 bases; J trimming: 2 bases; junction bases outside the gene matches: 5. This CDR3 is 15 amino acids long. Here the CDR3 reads CATSDNRGSQETQYF. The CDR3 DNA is TGTGCCACCAGTGATAACAGGGGATCTCAAGAGACCCAGTACTTC.